The 12 T cell receptor beta chains below were found in one sample sequenced in a study of CD8 T cells in cerebrospinal fluid in Alzheimer's disease. TCRdb reanalyzed the 10x single-cell sequencing reads, giving one entry per CDR3 protein sequence and no DNA. Its listing shows about 1,200 distinct CDR3 sequences. The sequencing sample was made of cerebrospinal fluid. These receptor sequences come from a human donor with Alzheimer's disease.

This clonotype ranks as large in terms of frequency. The V call is TRBV7-8, the J call TRBJ1-2; no DNA is available, so the TRBD1 call from TCRdb remains unchecked. CDR1 is SGHVS, CDR2 FQNEAQ, per germline. This CDR3 spans 12 amino acids. The CDR3 loop is CASSWGADGYTF.

By frequency, this clonotype registers large. The chain couples TRBV5-4 to TRBJ1-6; TCRdb's assignment of TRBD1 cannot be checked, as there is no DNA. Germline V gives CDR1 SGHNT, CDR2 YYREEE (reference sequence). This CDR3 contains 15 residues. This CDR3 is CASSFGGTGNSPLHF.

This clonotype is called medium-sized based on its frequency. The V gene is TRBV20-1, the J gene TRBJ2-7; TCRdb returns TRBD2, unconfirmable since there is no DNA. Germline V gene sequence: CDR1 DFQATT, CDR2 SNEGSKA (reference sequence). This CDR3 region has 14 residues. This CDR3 reads CSAPLAGASYEQYF.

By frequency, this clonotype is medium-sized. The chain is built from TRBV20-1 and TRBJ2-1; TCRdb's D call, TRBD2, is unchecked because there is no DNA. The CDR3 covers 14 residues. Germline loops: CDR1 DFQATT, CDR2 SNEGSKA (reference sequence). CDR3: CSAPGLALYNEQFF.

This clonotype ranks as large in terms of frequency. The V gene is TRBV3-1, the J gene TRBJ1-4; with no DNA, the TCRdb D assignment of TRBD1 cannot be verified. Germline V CDR1 and CDR2: LGHDT, YNNKEL (reference sequence). The CDR3 runs to 15 residues. The chain's CDR3 is CASSQTGTSFEKLFF.

This clonotype is identified as large (0.1 to 1%) from frequency. The chain has TRBV7-3 and TRBJ2-1; TCRdb outputs TRBD2, but without DNA this stays unchecked. This CDR3 region has 18 residues. Germline V lookup: CDR1 SGHTA, CDR2 FQGTGA. CDR3 residues: CASSSRPRTSGTNNEQFF.

Measured by frequency, this clonotype is large. The gene calls are TRBV7-9 and TRBJ2-7; without DNA, the TCRdb call of TRBD2 cannot be checked. CDR1 SEHNR and CDR2 FQNEAQ come from the germline V gene (reference sequence). The CDR3 has 13 amino acids. This CDR3 is CASRGSVAGPLVF.

According to its frequency, this clonotype is large. The CDR3 loop is CASSLWGREQYF. The rearrangement uses TRBV28 and TRBJ2-7. Germline V gene lookup returns CDR1 MDHEN and CDR2 SYDVKM. CDR3 length: 12 residues.

This clonotype is called large based on its frequency. The genes are TRBV2 and TRBJ2-3; TCRdb's D call of TRBD1 is untestable without DNA. CDR1 SNHLY and CDR2 FYNNEI come from the germline V gene. This CDR3 has 14 amino acids. The CDR3 protein is CASSAPGGRDTQYF.

This clonotype is classed as large (0.1 to 1%) by frequency. The chain carries TRBV5-1 and TRBJ2-3; absent DNA, TCRdb's TRBD2 call cannot be checked. The germline V gene has CDR1 SGHRS and CDR2 YFSETQ. This CDR3 is 15 amino acids long. CDR3 sequence reads: CASSGGLAGIYTQYF.

The V and J genes are TRBV27 and TRBJ2-1. Germline CDR1 and CDR2: MNHEY and SMNVEV (reference sequence). The CDR3 is made up of 12 amino acids. CDR3 sequence: CASSTFSREQFF.

This clonotype is identified as medium-sized from frequency. The CDR3 here is CASSLEEGDTQYF. The rearrangement joins TRBV11-3 to TRBJ2-3; the TRBD2 assignment by TCRdb is unverifiable without DNA. CDR1 SGHNT and CDR2 YENEEA come from the germline V gene. The CDR3 has 13 residues.